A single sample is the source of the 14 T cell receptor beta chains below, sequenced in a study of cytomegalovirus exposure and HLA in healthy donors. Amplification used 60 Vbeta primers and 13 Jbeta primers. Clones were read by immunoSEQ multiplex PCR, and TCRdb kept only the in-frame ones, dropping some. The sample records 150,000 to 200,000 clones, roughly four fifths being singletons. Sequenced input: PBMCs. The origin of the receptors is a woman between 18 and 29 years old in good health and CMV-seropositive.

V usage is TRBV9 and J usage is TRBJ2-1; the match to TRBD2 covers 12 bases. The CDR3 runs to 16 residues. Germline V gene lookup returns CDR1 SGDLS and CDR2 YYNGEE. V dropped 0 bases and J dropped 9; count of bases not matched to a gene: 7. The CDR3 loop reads CASSVGPSGGASEQFF. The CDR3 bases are TGTGCCAGCAGCGTAGGCCCTAGCGGGGGGGCCTCTGAGCAGTTCTTC. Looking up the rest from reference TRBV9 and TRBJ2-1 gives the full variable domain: DSGVTQTPKHLITATGQRVTLRCSPRSGDLSVYWYQQSLDQGLQFLIQYYNGEERAKGNILERFSAQQFPDLHSELNLSSLELGDSALYFCASSVGPSGGASEQFFGPGTRLTVL.

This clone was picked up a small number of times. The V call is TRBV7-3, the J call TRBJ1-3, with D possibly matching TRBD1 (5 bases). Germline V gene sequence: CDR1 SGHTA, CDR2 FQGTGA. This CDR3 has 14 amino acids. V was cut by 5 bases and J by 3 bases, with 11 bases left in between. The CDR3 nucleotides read TGTGCCAGCAGCCATGGGGGGGTTGGAAACACCATATATTTT. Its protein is CASSHGGVGNTIYF.

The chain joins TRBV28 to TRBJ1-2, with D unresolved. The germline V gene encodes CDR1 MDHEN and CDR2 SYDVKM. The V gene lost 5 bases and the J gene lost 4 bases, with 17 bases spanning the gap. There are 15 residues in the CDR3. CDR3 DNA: TGTGCCAGCAGTCCTTGGACCCGGGGTGTCTATGGCTACACCTTC. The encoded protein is CASSPWTRGVYGYTF.

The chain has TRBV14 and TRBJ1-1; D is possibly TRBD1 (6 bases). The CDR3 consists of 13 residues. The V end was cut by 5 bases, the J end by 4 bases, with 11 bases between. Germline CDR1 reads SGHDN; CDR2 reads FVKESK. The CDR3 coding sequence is TGTGCCAGCAGCGCACAGGGACCCACTGAAGCTTTCTTT. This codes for CASSAQGPTEAFF.

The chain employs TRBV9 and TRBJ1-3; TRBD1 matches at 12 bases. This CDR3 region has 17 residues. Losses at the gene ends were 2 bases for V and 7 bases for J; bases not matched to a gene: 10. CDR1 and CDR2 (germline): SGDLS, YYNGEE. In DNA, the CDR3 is TGTGCCAGCAGCGTCCGAGGGACAGGGGGCTTTGGGAACACCATATATTTT. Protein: CASSVRGTGGFGNTIYF.

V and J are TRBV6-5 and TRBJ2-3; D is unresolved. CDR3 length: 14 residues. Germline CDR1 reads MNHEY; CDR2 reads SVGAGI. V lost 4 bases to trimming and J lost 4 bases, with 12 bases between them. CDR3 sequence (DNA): TGTGCCAGCAGTTTCCGTCCAGTCGCAGATACGCAGTATTTT. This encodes CASSFRPVADTQYF.

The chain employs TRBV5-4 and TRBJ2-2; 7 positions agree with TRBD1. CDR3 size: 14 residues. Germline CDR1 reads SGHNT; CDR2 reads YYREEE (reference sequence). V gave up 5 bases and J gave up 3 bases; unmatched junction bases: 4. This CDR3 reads CASSQQGYTGELFF. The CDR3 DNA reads TGTGCCAGCAGTCAACAGGGGTACACCGGGGAGCTGTTTTTT.

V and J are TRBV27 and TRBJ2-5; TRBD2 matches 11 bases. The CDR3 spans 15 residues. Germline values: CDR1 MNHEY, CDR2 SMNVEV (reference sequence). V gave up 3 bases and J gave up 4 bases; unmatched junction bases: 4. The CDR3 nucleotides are TGTGCCAGCAGTTTGCTAGCGGGGGGCGGAGAGACCCAGTACTTC. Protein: CASSLLAGGGETQYF.

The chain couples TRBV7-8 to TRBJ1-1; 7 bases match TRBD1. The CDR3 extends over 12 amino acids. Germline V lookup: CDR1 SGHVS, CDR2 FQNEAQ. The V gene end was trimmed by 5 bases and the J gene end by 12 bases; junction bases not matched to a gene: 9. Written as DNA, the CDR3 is TGTGCCAGCAGCCGCACCGACAGGGATTCTTTCTTT. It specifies CASSRTDRDSFF.

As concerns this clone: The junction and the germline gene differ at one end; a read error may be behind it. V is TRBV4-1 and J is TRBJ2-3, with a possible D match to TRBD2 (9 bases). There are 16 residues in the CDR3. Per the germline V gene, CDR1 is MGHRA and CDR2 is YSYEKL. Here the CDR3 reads CASSQDRGGGADTQYF. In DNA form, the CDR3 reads TGTGCCAGCAGCCAAGACAGGGGCGGGGGGGCCGATACGCAGTATTTT.

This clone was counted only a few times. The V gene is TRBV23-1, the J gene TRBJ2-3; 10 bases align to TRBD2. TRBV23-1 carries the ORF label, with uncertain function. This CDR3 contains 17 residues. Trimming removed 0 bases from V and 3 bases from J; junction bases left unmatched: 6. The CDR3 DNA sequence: TGCGCCAGCAGTCAATCGAAAACTAGCGGGGATACAGATACGCAGTATTTT. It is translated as CASSQSKTSGDTDTQYF.

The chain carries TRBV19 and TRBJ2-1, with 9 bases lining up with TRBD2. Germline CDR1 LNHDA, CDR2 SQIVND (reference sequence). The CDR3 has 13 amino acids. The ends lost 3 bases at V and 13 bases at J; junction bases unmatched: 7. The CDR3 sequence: CASSIGLAGRQFF. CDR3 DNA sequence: TGTGCCAGTAGTATTGGGCTAGCGGGGCGACAGTTCTTC.

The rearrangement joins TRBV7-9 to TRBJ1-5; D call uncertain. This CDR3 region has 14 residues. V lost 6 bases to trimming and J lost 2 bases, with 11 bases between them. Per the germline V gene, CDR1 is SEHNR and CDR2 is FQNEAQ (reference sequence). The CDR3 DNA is TGTGCCAGCAGTCCAGGCATCGGCAATCAGCCCCAGCATTTT. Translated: CASSPGIGNQPQHF.

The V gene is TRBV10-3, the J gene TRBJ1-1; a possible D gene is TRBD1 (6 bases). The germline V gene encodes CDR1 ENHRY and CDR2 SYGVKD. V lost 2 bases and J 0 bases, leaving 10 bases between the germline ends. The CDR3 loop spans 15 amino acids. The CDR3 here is CAISEPGQMNTEAFF. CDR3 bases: TGTGCCATCAGTGAGCCAGGACAGATGAACACTGAAGCTTTCTTT.